This is a list of T cell receptor beta chains from one sample in a study of HIV-infected children after antiretroviral therapy interruption. TCRdb recomputed calls from the 3' RACE reads with MiXCR, one row per CDR3 protein. There are about 83,000 distinct CDR3 sequences in the sample; 6% to 8.5% occur only once, and approximately 1.2% lies in the top ten. Sequenced material: CD45RA+ CD4+ T cells from PBMCs, pooled from several time points, taken from a donor given antiretroviral therapy, either interrupted or continuous. All receptors come from a pool of human donors with HIV. The conserved cysteine and the conserved F or W are not part of the CDR3 here. The D gene is left open where the match is weak.

v_call,d_call,j_call,cdr3_aa
TRBV7-2,TRBD2,TRBJ2-3,ASSLRALAGGDTQY
TRBV7-9,-,TRBJ1-2,ASTRTGQANYGYT
TRBV11-3,-,TRBJ1-2,ASSPTLSGEDYGYT
TRBV12-3/TRBV12-4,-,TRBJ1-1,ATHLIQEAF
TRBV4-1,TRBD1,TRBJ1-5,ASSPFPTGQSNQPQH
TRBV29-1,-,TRBJ2-1,SVGGRINKVGAYNEQF
TRBV11-2,-,TRBJ2-6,ASSLGVLGANVLT
TRBV6-2/TRBV6-3,-,TRBJ2-7,ASNYRSRAPYEQY
TRBV10-3,TRBD1,TRBJ1-2,AISDSRGSYGYT
TRBV7-2,-,TRBJ2-7,ASRTDDGSYEQY
TRBV5-4,-,TRBJ2-2,ASSLEQGGRELF
TRBV4-1,-,TRBJ2-3,ASSQDKSRWVTY
TRBV10-3,TRBD1,TRBJ2-5,ATRDREETQY
TRBV19,-,TRBJ2-5,ASSIDYGKETQY
TRBV5-1,TRBD1,TRBJ1-1,ASSWDSLGGTEAF
TRBV28,-,TRBJ2-1,ASKGGGSYNEQF
TRBV30,-,TRBJ2-4,AWSPRGLGVSQNTLY
TRBV5-1,-,TRBJ2-3,ASSLGGGLTDTQY
TRBV23-1,TRBD1,TRBJ2-3,ASGTTGGQRTDTQY
TRBV6-2/TRBV6-3,-,TRBJ2-7,ATGQNTDEQY
TRBV15,-,TRBJ2-4,ASSRGQNTLY
TRBV20-1,-,TRBJ2-7,SARWDISYEQY
TRBV28,-,TRBJ1-4,ASTGQHLNEKLF
TRBV19,TRBD2,TRBJ2-3,ASSMSKSGADTQY
TRBV15,TRBD1,TRBJ1-1,ATSRQGLNTEAF
TRBV18,-,TRBJ2-5,ASSETRETQY
TRBV6-1,-,TRBJ2-2,ASMRLLQGWSGELF
TRBV12-5,TRBD1,TRBJ2-3,ASGLTRGTGSSTDTQY
TRBV23-1,-,TRBJ1-6,ASSHFWLVSTGNSPLH
TRBV12-3/TRBV12-4,-,TRBJ2-2,ASSSPAIKGTGELF
TRBV5-1,-,TRBJ2-7,ASSFQTGSYEQY
TRBV19,TRBD1,TRBJ1-1,ASSIDRGFTEAF
TRBV20-1,-,TRBJ2-1,SARVRFGQGNYNEQL
TRBV29-1,TRBD1,TRBJ1-1,SVERTGSGSEAF
TRBV10-3,-,TRBJ2-2,AISESSPGINTGELF
TRBV20-1,TRBD1,TRBJ2-1,SASAGGFSYNEQF
TRBV7-3,TRBD1,TRBJ1-1,ASSAGIGQGAAEAF
TRBV19,-,TRBJ2-3,ASSITVSAETLY
TRBV13,-,TRBJ1-1,ASSSTYTEAF
TRBV3-1,-,TRBJ1-2,ASSQDQGSLSGYT
TRBV15,-,TRBJ1-3,ATSRDPDRSGNTIY
TRBV19,TRBD1,TRBJ1-5,ASSIGQGARDSNQPQH
TRBV7-2,TRBD2,TRBJ2-1,ASTPPSGPYNEQF
TRBV29-1,-,TRBJ2-7,SVVQASYEQY
TRBV5-1,TRBD1,TRBJ2-7,ASSSLRDRTYEQY
TRBV7-9,-,TRBJ1-2,ASSLSNRGSRVGYT
TRBV24-1,-,TRBJ2-7,ATSAGYEQY
TRBV3-1,-,TRBJ2-7,ASSQESGGASYEQY
TRBV14,-,TRBJ1-2,ASSPVPGLGYT
TRBV29-1,-,TRBJ2-7,SVLTVAYEQY
TRBV7-3,TRBD2,TRBJ2-3,ASSLRASGGAVDTQY
TRBV27,TRBD1,TRBJ2-7,ASSSWTGEDEQY
TRBV20-1,-,TRBJ2-2,SAPRGAINGRELF
TRBV6-7,-,TRBJ2-3,ASSSSGPWSTDTQY
TRBV7-2,TRBD1,TRBJ2-7,ASSLVGTGGHEQY
TRBV7-9,TRBD1,TRBJ1-2,ASSSRTGGTLNYGYT
TRBV7-3,TRBD2,TRBJ2-7,ASSSDPSGGRVYEQY
TRBV6-5,-,TRBJ1-6,ASSSGVYSPLH
TRBV19,TRBD1,TRBJ1-2,ASNEGASRGYT
TRBV18,-,TRBJ1-1,ASSPEIRLTEAF